The sequence of this TCR beta chain was determined in a study of blood T cells in healthy people across ages. The study's findings and limits: What prevented conclusive comparison of naive and antigen-experienced cells was that PBMCs were unsorted.

On this clonotype itself: Its antigen is as yet unknown.

V was shortened by 5 bases and J by 8 bases, with 13 bases between the two germline ends. The CDR3 is made up of 13 amino acids. CDR1 and CDR2 (germline): SGHAT, FQNNGV. The second PCR ran roughly 6 to 11 cycles with a sample-barcoded 5' primer and J-beta primers. One entry per CDR3 protein, called by TCRdb with MiXCR from the 5' RACE reads. The data hold approximately 1,000,000 distinct CDR3 sequences, with more than 35% observed a single time. Each individual donor underwent a draw of ten milliliters of peripheral blood. Total RNA was extracted at no less than 6 micrograms per sample. The clonotype originates from a woman aged 55-70 years in good health. The specimen was blood. The V gene is TRBV11-2, the J gene TRBJ2-1; D possibly corresponds to TRBD2 (6 bases). The DNA for the CDR3 is TGTGCCAGCAGCGACGGGAGAGGGGATGAGCAGTTCTTC. Translation gives CASSDGRGDEQFF.